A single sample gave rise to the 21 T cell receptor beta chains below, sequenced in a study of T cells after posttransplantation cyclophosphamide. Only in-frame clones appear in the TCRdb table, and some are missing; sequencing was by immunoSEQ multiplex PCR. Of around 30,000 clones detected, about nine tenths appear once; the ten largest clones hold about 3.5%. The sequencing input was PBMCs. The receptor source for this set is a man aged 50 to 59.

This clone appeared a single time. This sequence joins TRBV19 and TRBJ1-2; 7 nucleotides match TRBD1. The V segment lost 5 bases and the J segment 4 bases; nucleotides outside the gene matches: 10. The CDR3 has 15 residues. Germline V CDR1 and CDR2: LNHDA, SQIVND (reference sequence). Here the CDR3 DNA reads TGTGCCAGTAGTTCCAAGGGGGCGCGGAGCTATGGCTACACCTTC. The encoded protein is CASSSKGARSYGYTF.

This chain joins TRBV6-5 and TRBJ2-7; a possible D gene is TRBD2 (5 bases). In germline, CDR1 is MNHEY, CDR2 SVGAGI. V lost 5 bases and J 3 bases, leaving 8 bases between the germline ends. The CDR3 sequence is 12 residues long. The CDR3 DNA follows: TGTGCCAGCAGTGAACGGGGCTACGAGCAGTACTTC. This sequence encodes CASSERGYEQYF.

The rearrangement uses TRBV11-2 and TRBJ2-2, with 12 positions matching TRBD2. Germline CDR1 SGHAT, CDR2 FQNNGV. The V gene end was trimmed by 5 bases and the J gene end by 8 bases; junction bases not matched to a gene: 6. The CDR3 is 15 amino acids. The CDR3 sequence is CASSPTGTSGGELFF. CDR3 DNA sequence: TGTGCCAGCAGCCCCACCGGGACTAGCGGGGGGGAGCTGTTTTTT.

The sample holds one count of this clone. The DNA of the CDR3 is TGCAGCGTTGATGACCCAGGGACAGGCTTTTATGGCTACACCTTC. As protein: CSVDDPGTGFYGYTF. The genes are TRBV29-1 and TRBJ1-2, with TRBD1 matching over 8 bases. J gave up 5 bases and V 3 bases, and 11 bases lay outside the gene matches. The CDR3 runs 15 residues. The germline V gene encodes CDR1 SQVTM and CDR2 ANQGSEA.

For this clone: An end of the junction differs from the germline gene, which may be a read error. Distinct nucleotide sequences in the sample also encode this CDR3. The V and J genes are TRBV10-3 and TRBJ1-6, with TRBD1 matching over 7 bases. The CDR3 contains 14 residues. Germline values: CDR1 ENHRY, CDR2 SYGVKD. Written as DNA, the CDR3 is TGTGCCATCAGCCGGGACAGCTCGAATTCCCCCCTCCACTTT. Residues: CAISRDSSNSPLHF.

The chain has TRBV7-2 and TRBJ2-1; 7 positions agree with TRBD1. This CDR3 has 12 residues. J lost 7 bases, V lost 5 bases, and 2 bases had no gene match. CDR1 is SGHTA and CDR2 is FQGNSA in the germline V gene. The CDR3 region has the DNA TGTGCCAGCAGCGACAGGGCTAATGAGCAGTTCTTC. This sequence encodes CASSDRANEQFF.

The CDR3 sequence is CASSPSTGGENTIYF. In nucleotides, the CDR3 is TGTGCCAGCTCACCATCGACAGGGGGGGAAAACACCATATATTTT. The chain joins TRBV18 to TRBJ1-3, with 9 bases matching TRBD1. The junction had 5 bases not matched to a gene; V was cut back by 2 bases and J by 6 bases. The CDR3 consists of 15 residues. Germline V gives CDR1 KGHSH, CDR2 LQKENI.

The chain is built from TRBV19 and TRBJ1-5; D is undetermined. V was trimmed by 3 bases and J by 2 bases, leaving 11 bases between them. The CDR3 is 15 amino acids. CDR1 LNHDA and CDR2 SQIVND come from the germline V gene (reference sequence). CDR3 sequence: CASSILSLGNQPQHF. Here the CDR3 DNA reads TGTGCCAGTAGTATTCTTAGTTTAGGCAATCAGCCCCAGCATTTT.

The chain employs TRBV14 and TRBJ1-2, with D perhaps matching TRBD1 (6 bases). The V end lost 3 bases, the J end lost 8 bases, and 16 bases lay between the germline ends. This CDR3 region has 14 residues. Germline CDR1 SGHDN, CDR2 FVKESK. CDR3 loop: CASSQGAWGEGYTF. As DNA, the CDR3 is TGTGCCAGCAGCCAGGGGGCCTGGGGAGAAGGCTACACCTTC.

The CDR3: CAIGASWETQYF. CDR3 bases: TGTGCCATCGGAGCTAGCTGGGAGACCCAGTACTTC. The chain uses TRBV10-3 and TRBJ2-5; D is perhaps TRBD2 (5 bases). Germline loops: CDR1 ENHRY, CDR2 SYGVKD. Trimming pared 8 bases from V and 5 bases from J, leaving 12 bases between. The CDR3 is 12 residues long.

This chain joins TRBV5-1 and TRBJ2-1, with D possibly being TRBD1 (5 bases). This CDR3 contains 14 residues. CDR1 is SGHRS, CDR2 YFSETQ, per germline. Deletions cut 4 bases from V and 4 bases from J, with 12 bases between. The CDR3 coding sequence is TGCGCCAGCAGCCTTGGACACCCTTACAATGAGCAGTTCTTC. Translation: CASSLGHPYNEQFF.

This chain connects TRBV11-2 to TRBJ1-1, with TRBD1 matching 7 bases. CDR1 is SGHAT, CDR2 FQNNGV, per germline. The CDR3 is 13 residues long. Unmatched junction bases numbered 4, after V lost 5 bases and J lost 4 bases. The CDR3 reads CASSKTGPTEAFF. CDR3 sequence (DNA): TGTGCCAGCAGCAAGACAGGGCCCACTGAAGCTTTCTTT.

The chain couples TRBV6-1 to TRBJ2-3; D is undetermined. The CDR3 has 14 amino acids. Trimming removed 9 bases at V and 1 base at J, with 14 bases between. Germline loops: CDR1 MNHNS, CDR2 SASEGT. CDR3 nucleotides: TGTGCCAGTCGTGAGCAAGTAGGCACAGATACGCAGTATTTT. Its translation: CASREQVGTDTQYF.

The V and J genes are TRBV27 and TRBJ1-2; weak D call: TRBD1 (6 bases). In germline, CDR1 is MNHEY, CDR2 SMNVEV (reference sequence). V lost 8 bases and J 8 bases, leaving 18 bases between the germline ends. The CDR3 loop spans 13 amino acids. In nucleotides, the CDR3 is TGTGCCAGCGCCGGACCCGCCGGACAGGGCTACACCTTC. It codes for CASAGPAGQGYTF.

This CDR3 is CASSLYQVRIENTIYF. The CDR3, as DNA: TGTGCCAGCAGCTTATATCAGGTCCGAATAGAGAACACCATATATTTT. This rearrangement joins TRBV7-8 to TRBJ1-3; D unresolved. Germline loops: CDR1 SGHVS, CDR2 FQNEAQ. This CDR3 has 16 amino acids. Trimming pared 2 bases from V and 7 bases from J, leaving 18 bases between.

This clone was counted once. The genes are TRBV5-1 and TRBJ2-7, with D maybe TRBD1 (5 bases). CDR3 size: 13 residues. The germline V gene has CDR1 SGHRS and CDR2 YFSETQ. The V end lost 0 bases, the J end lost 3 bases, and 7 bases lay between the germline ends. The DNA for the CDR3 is TGCGCCAGCAGCTTGGAGGGGTACTACGAGCAGTACTTC. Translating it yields CASSLEGYYEQYF.

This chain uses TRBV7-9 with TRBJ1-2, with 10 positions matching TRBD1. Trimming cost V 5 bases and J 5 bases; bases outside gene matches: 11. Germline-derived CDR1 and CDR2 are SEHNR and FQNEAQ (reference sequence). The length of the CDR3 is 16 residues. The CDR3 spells CASSTIRTGGGYGYTF. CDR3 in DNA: TGTGCCAGCAGCACAATAAGGACAGGGGGAGGGTATGGCTACACCTTC.

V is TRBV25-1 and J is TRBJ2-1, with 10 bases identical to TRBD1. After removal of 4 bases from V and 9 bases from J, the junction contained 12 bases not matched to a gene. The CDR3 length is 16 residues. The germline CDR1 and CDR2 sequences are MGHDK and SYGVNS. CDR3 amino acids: CASSGSGDRGGGEQFF. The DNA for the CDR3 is TGTGCCAGCAGTGGCTCCGGGGACAGGGGCGGTGGTGAGCAGTTCTTC.

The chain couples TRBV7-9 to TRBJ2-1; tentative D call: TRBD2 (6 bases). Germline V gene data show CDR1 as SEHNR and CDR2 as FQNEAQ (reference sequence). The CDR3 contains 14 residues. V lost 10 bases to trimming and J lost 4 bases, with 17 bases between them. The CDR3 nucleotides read TGTGCCACCCGAGCGGGTTTGCATTACAATGAGCAGTTCTTC. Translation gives CATRAGLHYNEQFF.

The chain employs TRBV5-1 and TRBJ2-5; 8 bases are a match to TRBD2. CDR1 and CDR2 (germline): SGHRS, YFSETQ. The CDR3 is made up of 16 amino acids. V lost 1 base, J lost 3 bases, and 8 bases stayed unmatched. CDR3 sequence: CASSLNPAGGEETQYF. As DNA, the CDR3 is TGCGCCAGCAGCTTGAATCCGGCGGGAGGTGAAGAGACCCAGTACTTC.

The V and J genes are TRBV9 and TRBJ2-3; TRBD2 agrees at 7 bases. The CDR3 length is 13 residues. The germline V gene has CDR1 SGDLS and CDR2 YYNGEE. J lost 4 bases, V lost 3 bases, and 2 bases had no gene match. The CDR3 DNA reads TGTGCCAGCAGCGCTGGGGGGGCAGATACGCAGTATTTT. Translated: CASSAGGADTQYF.